A selection of T cell receptor beta chains follows, all from one sample in a study of CD8+CD57+ T cells in acquired aplastic anemia. MiXCR was run by TCRdb on the reads, yielding one entry per CDR3 protein. The sample lists some 140,000 distinct CDR3 sequences, 35% to 50% seen once, with 6.5% to 10% in the top ten. The specimen sequenced was sorted CD4+, CD8+, or CD8+CD57+ T cells (not recorded which) from PBMCs. These TCRs come from a human donor in good health, serving as a control. CDR3s include the opening cysteine and the closing phenylalanine or tryptophan. The D gene is left open where the match is weak. The size of a clone is reported for some rows only, either as once, few or many, or as a class for expanded clones.

V	size	length	J	D	DNA	CDR3
TRBV6-1	-	15	TRBJ1-1	TRBD1	TGTGCCAGCAGTGAATCCCCTGGGACAGGGGGCCGAGCTTTCTTT	CASSESPGTGGRAFF
TRBV30	few	14	TRBJ1-1	-	TGTGCCTGGAACGGATTAGGGGGACCAACGATCACTTTCTTT	CAWNGLGGPTITFF
TRBV7-9	once	15	TRBJ2-2	TRBD2	TGTGCCAGCAGCTCTAGCGGGGGGGCCACCGAGGAGCTGTTTTTT	CASSSSGGATEELFF
TRBV2	-	15	TRBJ1-1	-	TGTGCCAGCAGTCTTCACCAGGGCCGGAACACTGAAGCTTTCTTT	CASSLHQGRNTEAFF
TRBV20-1	many	17	TRBJ2-1	TRBD2	TGCAGTGCTAGCCCGAACTTAGCGGGAGGTACCCACAATGAGCAGTTCTTC	CSASPNLAGGTHNEQFF
TRBV19	many	16	TRBJ2-3	-	TGTGCCAGTAGTGAGAGCAGGGTGGTGAAAACAGATACGCAGTATTTT	CASSESRVVKTDTQYF
TRBV2	many	15	TRBJ1-1	-	TGTGCCAGCAGTGAGGGGGGGCACTTGAACACTGAAGCTTTCTTT	CASSEGGHLNTEAFF
TRBV20-1	many	14	TRBJ1-2	-	TGCAGTGCTTCCTCGGGCGGCAGTGAGTATGGCTACACCTTC	CSASSGGSEYGYTF
TRBV28	few	16	TRBJ1-3	TRBD1	TGTGCCAGCAGCTTCCTCGACAGGGGAGATGGAAACACCATATATTTT	CASSFLDRGDGNTIYF
TRBV2	-	14	TRBJ1-1	-	TGTGCCTGCGGGAGTGAGCAGGGCTACATTGAAGCTTTCTTT	CACGSEQGYIEAFF
TRBV5-4	many	15	TRBJ2-3	TRBD2	TGTGCCAGCAGCTCGCAGCGGGGGGACACAGATACGCAGTATTTT	CASSSQRGDTDTQYF
TRBV10-3	-	13	TRBJ1-2	-	TGTGCCATCAGTGACGGTAGGGAAAATGGCTACACCTTC	CAISDGRENGYTF
TRBV10-1	-	15	TRBJ2-3	-	TGCGCCAGCAGTGAGAGGGGCAGAAAGACAGATACGCAGTATTTT	CASSERGRKTDTQYF
TRBV20-1	many	10	TRBJ2-3	-	TGCAGTCTAACCACAGATACGCAGTATTTT	CSLTTDTQYF
TRBV6-5	many	13	TRBJ1-6	-	TGTGCCAGCAGTTACGCTATGAATTCACCCCTCCACTTT	CASSYAMNSPLHF
TRBV20-1	many	13	TRBJ1-2	-	TGCAGTGCCGCCCAGGGAACTAACTATGGCTACACCTTC	CSAAQGTNYGYTF
TRBV2	-	14	TRBJ2-3	-	TGTGCCAGCAGCTATAGCCGGGACACAGATACGCAGTATTTT	CASSYSRDTDTQYF
TRBV5-6	-	14	TRBJ1-1	TRBD1	TGTGCCAGCAGCCCACAGGGGGAGAACACTGAAGCTTTCTTT	CASSPQGENTEAFF
TRBV20-1	many	14	TRBJ2-7	TRBD2	TGCAGTGCTAGAGTAGGGACTAGCGGGAACGAGCAGTACTTC	CSARVGTSGNEQYF
TRBV19	-	13	TRBJ1-2	TRBD1	TGTGCCAGCCGTCGGACAGGGACATATGGCTACACCTTC	CASRRTGTYGYTF
TRBV19	many	14	TRBJ1-5	-	TGTGCCGCAGGCGTAATCAGGGGTCGACAGCCCCAGCATTTT	CAAGVIRGRQPQHF
TRBV30	many	14	TRBJ1-1	-	TGTGCCTGGTGGACTGGGGGAGGGGTCACTGAAGCTTTCTTT	CAWWTGGGVTEAFF
TRBV7-6	-	13	TRBJ2-7	-	TGTGCCAGCAGCAAGGGTTATAACTACGAGCAGTACTTC	CASSKGYNYEQYF
TRBV25-1	few	16	TRBJ1-1	-	TGTGCCAGCAGAGACCCCTTGAGGGGTGTTGGAGGTGAAGCTTTCTTT	CASRDPLRGVGGEAFF
TRBV4-2	many	16	TRBJ2-7	TRBD1	TGTGCCAGCAGCCCTACACCCGGGACAGGGGGGTACGAGCAGTACTTC	CASSPTPGTGGYEQYF
TRBV7-8	many	13	TRBJ1-2	-	TGTGCCAGCAGCAGTGGGGAAAACTATGGCTACACCTTC	CASSSGENYGYTF
TRBV20-1	many	12	TRBJ1-1	-	TGCAGTGCTAGGGGGGACGGGGCTGAAGCTTTCTTT	CSARGDGAEAFF
TRBV3-1	few	15	TRBJ1-1	-	TGTGCCAGCAGCCCATTCCAGGGGCTGAACACTGAAGCTTTCTTT	CASSPFQGLNTEAFF
TRBV3-1	few	16	TRBJ1-2	-	TGTGCCAGCAGCCAAGATTTCCGGACAGAGAACTATGGCTACACCTTC	CASSQDFRTENYGYTF
TRBV3-1	few	12	TRBJ2-4	TRBD1	TGTGCCAGCAGCCGCGGACAGGGAACCGAGTACTTC	CASSRGQGTEYF
TRBV6-5	many	15	TRBJ1-2	TRBD1	TGTGCCAGCAGTTACTCGGCACAGGGGATCTATGGCTACACCTTC	CASSYSAQGIYGYTF
TRBV19	-	16	TRBJ1-5	-	TGTGCCAGTAGTATTTCCTCAGGCAGGGAGGATCAGCCCCAGCATTTT	CASSISSGREDQPQHF
TRBV7-9	-	12	TRBJ1-5	-	TGTGCCAGCAGCTTAGCAGGTGAGCCCCAGCATTTT	CASSLAGEPQHF
TRBV5-1	many	11	TRBJ2-7	-	TGCGCCAGCAGCTTGAACTACGAGCAGTACTTC	CASSLNYEQYF
TRBV6-1	many	16	TRBJ2-6	-	TGTGCCAGCAGTGAACGGGGCAGCACTGGGGCCAACGTCCTGACTTTC	CASSERGSTGANVLTF
TRBV7-2	-	13	TRBJ1-6	-	TGTGCCGCTAGATCGGGATACAATTCACCCCTCCACTTT	CAARSGYNSPLHF
TRBV4-1	many	16	TRBJ1-6	-	TGCGCCAGCAGCCAAGATGGTCAAGGGGTTAGTTCACCCCTCCACTTT	CASSQDGQGVSSPLHF
TRBV29-1	once	14	TRBJ1-6	-	TGCAGCGTTAAAGAAAGCAGTGATAGTTCACCCCTCCACTTT	CSVKESSDSSPLHF
TRBV18	few	14	TRBJ1-1	-	TGTGCCAGCTCACCAACTCGATTAAACACTGAAGCTTTCTTT	CASSPTRLNTEAFF
TRBV24-1	many	12	TRBJ2-5	-	TGTGCCACCAGTGACCCCGTAGGGACCCAGTACTTC	CATSDPVGTQYF
TRBV19	-	13	TRBJ1-4	-	TGTGCCAGTAGCCTGACCGGGGTTGAAAAACTGTTTTTT	CASSLTGVEKLFF
TRBV7-9	-	15	TRBJ1-2	TRBD1	TGTGCCAGCAGCCCTGGACAGGTGGACGGCTATGGCTACACCTTC	CASSPGQVDGYGYTF
TRBV2	many	16	TRBJ1-3	-	TGTGCCAGCAGTGAATTCGGCCGGCGCTCTGGAAACACCATATATTTT	CASSEFGRRSGNTIYF